One TCR beta chain is described in this entry. This sample also contains other DNA sequences that code for the same CDR3. Trimming took 1 base from V and 7 from J, leaving 7 bases between them. CDR3 length equals 12 residues. Germline V lookup: CDR1 LNHDA, CDR2 SQIVND (reference sequence). This entry comes from a study of control samples from healthy donors and cancer patients. Clones were read by immunoSEQ multiplex PCR, and TCRdb kept only the in-frame ones, dropping some. There are around 110,000 clones in the sample; approximately 90% occur only once, and about 1.1% lies in the top ten. The origin of this receptor is a woman between 45 and 65 years old with colorectal cancer. Sample: PBMCs. The gene calls are TRBV19 and TRBJ1-2, with D uncertain. The CDR3 DNA sequence: TGTGCCAGTAGTATAGCTGGTTCTGGCTACACCTTC. This sequence encodes CASSIAGSGYTF.